The TCR beta chain under discussion was sequenced for a study of neoadjuvant anti-PD-1 for oral cavity cancer. Study background: Nivolumab at 3 mg/kg was mostly given biweekly, three to four doses, pre-surgery. Study-level points and caveats: Larger post-treatment preexisting tumor clones tracked with greater tumor shrinkage.

Noted time point: after neoadjuvant nivolumab, at surgical resection. In regard to this clone: Its matching antigen is unknown.

Assay: immunoSEQ multiplex PCR; the TCRdb copy retains only in-frame clones and omits some. This table has more than 5,500 clones, around 60% appearing once. The specimen was tumor tissue, collected after nivolumab (anti-PD-1) treatment. The source of this sequence is a person between 35 and 79 years old with oral cavity squamous cell carcinoma.

The CDR3 reads CASSFGGTGELFF. Written as DNA, the CDR3 is TGTGCCAGCAGCTTTGGCGGCACCGGGGAGCTGTTTTTT. The rearrangement links TRBV7-3 to TRBJ2-2, with D hard to call. The CDR3 is 13 amino acids. V shed 3 bases and J shed 4 bases, with 6 bases lying between them. Germline V gives CDR1 SGHTA, CDR2 FQGTGA. The variable domain in full, completed from reference TRBV7-3 and TRBJ2-2, reads GAGVSQTPSNKVTEKGKYVELRCDPISGHTALYWYRQSLGQGPEFLIYFQGTGAADDSGLPNDRFFAVRPEGSVSTLKIQRTERGDSAVYLCASSFGGTGELFFGEGSRLTVL.